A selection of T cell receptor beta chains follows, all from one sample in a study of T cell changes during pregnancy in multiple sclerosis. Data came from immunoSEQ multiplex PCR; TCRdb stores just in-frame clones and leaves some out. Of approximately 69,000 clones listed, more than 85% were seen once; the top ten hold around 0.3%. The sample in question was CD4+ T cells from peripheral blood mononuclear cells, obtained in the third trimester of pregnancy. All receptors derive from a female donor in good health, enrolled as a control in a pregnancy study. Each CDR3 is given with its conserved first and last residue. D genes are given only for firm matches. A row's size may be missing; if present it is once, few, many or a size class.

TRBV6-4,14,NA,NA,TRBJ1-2,CASSLDSLGYGYTF,TGTGCCAGTTCTCTCGACAGTCTGGGCTATGGCTACACCTTC
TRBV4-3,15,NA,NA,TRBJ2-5,CASSQQGTVQETQYF,TGCGCCAGCAGCCAGCAGGGGACGGTCCAAGAGACCCAGTACTTC
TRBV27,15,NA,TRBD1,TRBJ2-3,CASSLKGAVSDTQYF,TGTGCCAGCAGTTTAAAGGGGGCCGTATCAGATACGCAGTATTTT
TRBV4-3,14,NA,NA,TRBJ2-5,CASSQGPAAETQYF,TGCGCCAGCAGCCAAGGGCCGGCGGCGGAGACCCAGTACTTC
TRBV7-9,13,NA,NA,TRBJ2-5,CASSFTITETQYF,TGTGCCAGCAGCTTTACTATCACGGAGACCCAGTACTTC
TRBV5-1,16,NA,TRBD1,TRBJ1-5,CASSLDWKQGAQPQHF,TGCGCCAGCAGCTTGGATTGGAAACAGGGGGCGCAGCCCCAGCATTTT
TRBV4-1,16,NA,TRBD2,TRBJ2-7,CASSQGLAGGIYEQYF,TGCGCCAGCAGCCAAGGCCTCGCGGGGGGTATCTACGAGCAGTACTTC
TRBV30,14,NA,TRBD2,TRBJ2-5,CAWTRLAPALAQYF,TGTGCCTGGACCCGACTAGCCCCGGCCCTGGCCCAGTACTTC
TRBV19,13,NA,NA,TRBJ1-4,CASNSTPREKLFF,TGTGCCAGCAATTCTACCCCGCGCGAAAAACTGTTTTTT
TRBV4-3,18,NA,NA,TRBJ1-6,CASSQMGRESSYNSPLHF,TGCGCCAGCAGCCAAATGGGACGGGAGAGCTCCTATAATTCACCCCTCCACTTT
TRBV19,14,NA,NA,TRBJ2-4,CASSIALGKNIQYF,TGTGCCAGTAGTATAGCTCTAGGCAAAAACATTCAGTACTTC
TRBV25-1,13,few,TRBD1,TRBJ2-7,CASSEGTGDEQYF,TGTGCCAGCAGTGAAGGGACAGGGGACGAGCAGTACTTC
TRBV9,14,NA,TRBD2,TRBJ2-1,CASSSQTSGDEQFF,TGTGCCAGCAGCTCCCAGACTAGCGGGGATGAGCAGTTCTTC
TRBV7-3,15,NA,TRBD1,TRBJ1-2,CASSPTGTGDRGYTF,TGTGCCAGCAGCCCCACCGGGACAGGGGATCGTGGCTACACCTTC
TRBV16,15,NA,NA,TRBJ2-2,CASSQTGVNTGELFF,TGTGCCAGCAGCCAGACAGGAGTAAACACCGGGGAGCTGTTTTTT
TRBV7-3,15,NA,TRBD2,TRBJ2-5,CASSTSGGAGETQYF,TGTGCCAGCAGCACTAGCGGGGGGGCCGGGGAGACCCAGTACTTC
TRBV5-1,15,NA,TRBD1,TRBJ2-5,CASSPIGTGAETQYF,TGCGCCAGCAGCCCAATTGGAACAGGGGCGGAGACCCAGTACTTC